This paragraph reports one T cell receptor beta chain. These data come from a study of CDR3 diversity in severe acne. Trimming pared 4 bases from V and 4 bases from J, leaving 9 bases between. CDR3 length: 13 amino acids. The germline CDR1 and CDR2 sequences are SGHTA and FQGTGA. One entry per CDR3 protein results from TCRdb running MiXCR on the PCR reads. The repertoire consists of 90,000 or so distinct CDR3 sequences, with 45% to 50% occurring once and the leading ten covering about a tenth. The sample was blood. The TCR originated in a male donor in good health, serving as a control. The chain employs TRBV7-3 and TRBJ2-3; D not certain. CDR3 in DNA: TGTGCCAGCAGCTCCTATATCTCAGATACGCAGTATTTT. This translates into CASSSYISDTQYF.